Below are 24 T cell receptor beta chains sequenced from a single sample in a study of blood T cells in healthy people across ages. A J-beta primer mix and a sample-barcoded 5' primer were used in a second PCR of about 7 to 12 cycles. Using its own MiXCR run on the 5' RACE reads, TCRdb lists one record per CDR3 protein. This sample has 1.8 million or so distinct CDR3 sequences; about two fifths occur once, and the top ten carry 20% to 25%. The sample was blood. Receptors originate from a human donor in good health.

V and J are TRBV28 and TRBJ2-1, with TRBD2 matching 8 bases. CDR1 and CDR2 (germline): MDHEN, SYDVKM. The V and J ends lost 6 bases and 6 bases, in that order; junction bases with no gene match: 10. CDR3 length: 15 residues. The CDR3 nucleotides are TGTGCCAGCAGCACACCGGGACTAGGGACCAATGAGCAGTTCTTC. Translated, it gives CASSTPGLGTNEQFF.

V usage is TRBV2 and J usage is TRBJ1-2; D is ambiguous. V was pared by 4 bases and J by 7 bases, with 4 bases between. The CDR3 is 10 amino acids. Germline loops: CDR1 SNHLY, CDR2 FYNNEI. The CDR3 DNA is TGTGCCAGCAGTGTTAGTGGCTACACCTTC. Its translation is CASSVSGYTF. Full variable domain (missing parts from reference TRBV2 and TRBJ1-2): EPEVTQTPSHQVTQMGQEVILRCVPISNHLYFYWYRQILGQKVEFLVSFYNNEISEKSEIFDDQFSVERPDGSNFTLKIRSTKLEDSAMYFCASSVSGYTFGSGTRLTVV.

CDR3 sequence (DNA): TGTGCCAGCAGCTTAGACACACAACTAGATGGCTACACCTTC. It specifies CASSLDTQLDGYTF. The V gene is TRBV13, the J gene TRBJ1-2; D not certain. Germline V gene sequence: CDR1 PRHDT, CDR2 FYEKMQ (reference sequence). V lost 1 base and J lost 6, with 12 bases in between. The CDR3 consists of 14 residues.

The CDR3 is CASSLALQGWEAKNIQYF. CDR3 nucleotides: TGTGCCAGCAGCTTAGCCCTACAGGGTTGGGAAGCCAAAAACATTCAGTACTTC. J is TRBJ2-4 and V is TRBV7-2, with a weak D call TRBD1 (6 bases). Germline loops: CDR1 SGHTA, CDR2 FQGNSA. The V end lost 0 bases, the J end lost 0 bases, and 15 bases lay between the germline ends. The CDR3 contains 18 residues. Drawing the rest from reference TRBV7-2 and TRBJ2-4, the complete variable domain is GAGVSQSPSNKVTEKGKDVELRCDPISGHTALYWYRQSLGQGLEFLIYFQGNSAPDKSGLPSDRFSAERTGGSVSTLTIQRTQQEDSAVYLCASSLALQGWEAKNIQYFGAGTRLSVL.

This rearrangement joins TRBV7-3 to TRBJ1-1; D is ambiguous. The germline gives CDR1 SGHTA, CDR2 FQGTGA. V was cut by 1 base and J by 0 bases, with 9 bases left in between. The CDR3 has 15 residues. CDR3 protein: CASSLMPNMNTEAFF. The DNA for the CDR3 is TGTGCCAGCAGCTTAATGCCAAATATGAACACTGAAGCTTTCTTT.

The chain employs TRBV7-3 and TRBJ1-1; no clear D gene. The CDR3 loop spans 16 amino acids. The V and J ends lost 1 base and 0 bases respectively, with 12 bases between them. Germline values: CDR1 SGHTA, CDR2 FQGTGA. CDR3 amino acids: CASSLRGPGMNTEAFF. The CDR3 nucleotides read TGTGCCAGCAGCTTAAGAGGTCCAGGCATGAACACTGAAGCTTTCTTT.

A few counts support this clonotype. The chain has TRBV6-2 or TRBV6-3 and TRBJ2-1; 7 bases fit TRBD2. The length of the CDR3 is 15 residues. Germline assignment: CDR1 MNHEY and CDR2 SVGEGT. V trimming: 2 bases; J trimming: 4 bases; junction bases outside the gene matches: 5. The DNA of the CDR3 is TGTGCCAGCAGTTACCAAGGACTAGAATACAATGAGCAGTTCTTC. Translation: CASSYQGLEYNEQFF.

The chain links TRBV7-9 to TRBJ2-1, with no clear D. V lost 0 bases and J 0 bases, leaving 3 bases between the germline ends. Germline CDR1 SEHNR, CDR2 FQNEAQ (reference sequence). The length of the CDR3 is 14 residues. In DNA form, the CDR3 reads TGTGCCAGCAGCTTAGCGAACTCCTACAATGAGCAGTTCTTC. Amino acid sequence: CASSLANSYNEQFF.

This clonotype was counted between two and nine times. The CDR3 DNA sequence: TGTGCCAGCAGTTTAGGGGAGCGAGGAAAACTGTTTTTT. As protein: CASSLGERGKLFF. The V gene is TRBV12-3 or TRBV12-4, the J gene TRBJ1-4; D remains unclear. The CDR3 spans 13 residues. Trimming removed 1 base at V and 10 bases at J, with 10 bases between.

This chain links TRBV4-3 with TRBJ2-1, with D possibly matching TRBD2 (6 bases). V was trimmed by 3 bases and J by 0 bases, leaving 15 bases between them. Germline loops: CDR1 LGHNA, CDR2 YSLEER. This CDR3 region has 17 residues. CDR3 amino acids: CASSQHGGESSYNEQFF. The DNA for the CDR3 is TGCGCCAGCAGCCAGCACGGCGGGGAGAGCTCCTACAATGAGCAGTTCTTC.

This chain joins TRBV12-3 or TRBV12-4 and TRBJ2-1, with 7 nucleotides matching TRBD2. The trim removed 1 base at V and 4 bases at J, leaving 4 bases unmatched. The CDR3 loop spans 15 amino acids. This CDR3 reads CASSLVGGMYNEQFF. Written as DNA, the CDR3 is TGTGCCAGCAGTTTAGTCGGGGGGATGTACAATGAGCAGTTCTTC.

V usage is TRBV7-2 and J usage is TRBJ2-1; 8 bases map to TRBD2. J gave up 0 bases and V 4 bases, and 5 bases lay outside the gene matches. Germline V CDR1 and CDR2: SGHTA, FQGNSA. The CDR3 length is 16 residues. CDR3 nucleotide sequence: TGTGCCAGCAGCTGGGGAGCGGGGGTCTCCTACAATGAGCAGTTCTTC. Translating it yields CASSWGAGVSYNEQFF.

The chain has TRBV4-2 and TRBJ1-4; TRBD1 might be the D (5 bases). Trimming took 1 base from V and 1 from J, leaving 13 bases between them. This CDR3 contains 17 residues. The germline CDR1 and CDR2 sequences are LGHNA and YNFKEQ. The CDR3 DNA reads TGTGCCAGCAGCCAAGTAACAGGCGAGGAAACTAATGAAAAACTGTTTTTT. Translating gives CASSQVTGEETNEKLFF.

The table lists this clonotype with a few counts. As DNA, the CDR3 is TGTGCCAGTAGTACCCCAGGGTTACGGTATGGCTACACCTTC. Translation: CASSTPGLRYGYTF. The chain uses TRBV19 and TRBJ1-2; possibly TRBD1 for D (5 bases). V lost 4 bases and J 5 bases, leaving 14 bases between the germline ends. Germline V gives CDR1 LNHDA, CDR2 SQIVND (reference sequence). CDR3 length: 14 amino acids.

This clonotype was seen more than once but under ten times. This chain links TRBV5-1 with TRBJ1-6, with 7 nucleotides matching TRBD1. The germline V gene has CDR1 SGHRS and CDR2 YFSETQ. The CDR3 is 17 amino acids. With V trimmed by 4 bases and J by 4 bases, 11 bases remained unmatched. CDR3 coding DNA: TGCGCCAGCAGCGCCGTGCCGGGACAGCTATATAATTCACCCCTCCACTTT. Translation: CASSAVPGQLYNSPLHF. Drawing the rest from reference TRBV5-1 and TRBJ1-6, the complete variable domain is KAGVTQTPRYLIKTRGQQVTLSCSPISGHRSVSWYQQTPGQGLQFLFEYFSETQRNKGNFPGRFSGRQFSNSRSEMNVSTLELGDSALYLCASSAVPGQLYNSPLHFGNGTRLTVT.

This clonotype was seen only a few times. The J gene is TRBJ2-7, the V gene TRBV10-3, with 7 bases that match TRBD1. Germline V gene data show CDR1 as ENHRY and CDR2 as SYGVKD. The CDR3 length is 14 residues. After removal of 6 bases from V and 0 bases from J, the junction contained 5 bases not matched to a gene. CDR3 bases: TGTGCCATCAGCGAAGGGGGCCTCTCCTACGAGCAGTACTTC. Residues: CAISEGGLSYEQYF.

This clonotype was detected only a few times. The chain is built from TRBV20-1 and TRBJ2-5; no reliable D call. With 0 bases removed from V and 5 bases from J, the gap between germline ends came to 16 bases. Germline-derived CDR1 and CDR2 are DFQATT and SNEGSKA (reference sequence). The CDR3 spans 15 residues. The CDR3 region has the DNA TGCAGTGCTAGAGATCATACGGACCCTGCTGAGACCCAGTACTTC. Protein sequence: CSARDHTDPAETQYF.

The chain links TRBV6-1 to TRBJ1-2; tentatively, D is TRBD1 (5 bases). Germline-derived CDR1 and CDR2 are MNHNS and SASEGT. The length of the CDR3 is 12 residues. V lost 5 bases, J lost 7 bases, and 11 bases lay in between. CDR3 residues: CASSPDMSGYTF. The DNA for the CDR3 is TGTGCCAGCAGTCCGGACATGTCTGGCTACACCTTC.

The CDR3 DNA reads as TGTGCCACCCTCCCTAGCGGGGCTGTAGATACGCAGTATTTT. This encodes CATLPSGAVDTQYF. The V call is TRBV15, the J call TRBJ2-3; 9 bases match TRBD2. This CDR3 is 14 amino acids long. Looked up from germline, CDR1 is LNHNV and CDR2 is YYDKDF (reference sequence). J gave up 5 bases and V 8 bases, and 8 bases lay outside the gene matches.

The rearrangement uses TRBV7-2 and TRBJ2-1, with TRBD1 as a possible D gene (6 bases). CDR1 and CDR2 from the germline V gene are SGHTA and FQGNSA. Trimming removed 1 base at V and 7 bases at J, with 17 bases between. The CDR3 extends over 16 amino acids. In DNA form, the CDR3 reads TGTGCCAGCAGCTTAGTAGGGCGGCAGGGGCGGAATGAGCAGTTCTTC. As protein: CASSLVGRQGRNEQFF.

This chain links TRBV7-3 with TRBJ2-3; 8 bases are a match to TRBD2. The V gene's germline CDR1 is SGHTA and CDR2 FQGTGA. This CDR3 has 15 amino acids. V lost 1 base, J lost 7 bases, and 7 bases stayed unmatched. CDR3 DNA sequence: TGTGCCAGCAGCTTAAAAGCGGGGGAGTTCTATACGCAGTATTTT. Its protein product is CASSLKAGEFYTQYF.

The table lists this clonotype with many counts. V and J are TRBV7-2 and TRBJ1-2; D not resolved. This CDR3 is built from 13 residues. From germline, CDR1 is SGHTA and CDR2 FQGNSA. V lost 0 bases, J lost 8 bases, and 10 bases lay in between. The CDR3 protein is CASSLASVKGYTF. CDR3 coding DNA: TGTGCCAGCAGCTTAGCGAGCGTTAAAGGCTACACCTTC.

In this sample, this clonotype turned up a few times. The chain employs TRBV6-6 and TRBJ1-2; D unresolved. The CDR3 loop spans 14 amino acids. Trimming pared 5 bases from V and 4 bases from J, leaving 14 bases between. Germline values: CDR1 MNHNY, CDR2 SVGAGI (reference sequence). The CDR3 sequence is CASSVPFPPYGYTF. In nucleotides, the CDR3 is TGTGCCAGCAGTGTCCCTTTCCCTCCCTATGGCTACACCTTC.

This clonotype was observed a few times. V and J are TRBV28 and TRBJ2-7; TRBD1 matches 7 bases. The junction had 8 bases not matched to a gene; V was cut back by 7 bases and J by 5 bases. Germline values: CDR1 MDHEN, CDR2 SYDVKM. The CDR3 is made up of 13 amino acids. CDR3 protein: CASTYDRAHEQYF. The CDR3 nucleotides read TGTGCCAGCACCTACGACAGGGCCCACGAGCAGTACTTC.